This is a list of T cell receptor beta chains from one sample in a study of CD4 T cells in relation to SARS-CoV-2 and coronaviruses. Antigens for these TCRs are unknown. Libraries were prepared by immunoSEQ multiplex PCR; TCRdb keeps only in-frame clonotypes and omits some of them. The sample yields about 21,000 clones, approximately 68% seen once. Sequenced material: CD4+ T cells from PBMCs, cultured in vitro. These receptor sequences come from a human donor in good health. The CDR3 runs from the conserved cysteine through the conserved F or W. D genes are given only for firm matches. Not all rows give a size; the values are once, few, many and, for expanded clones, a class.

clone_size: .; d_call: TRBD1; v_call: TRBV5-4; j_call: TRBJ1-2; cdr3_aa: CASNRQGENYGYTF; cdr3_nt: TGTGCCAGCAACCGACAGGGGGAGAACTATGGCTACACCTTC
clone_size: once; d_call: TRBD2; v_call: TRBV5-1; j_call: TRBJ2-3; cdr3_aa: CASSWRLAGDTQYF; cdr3_nt: TGCGCCAGCAGCTGGAGACTAGCGGGGGATACGCAGTATTTT
clone_size: .; d_call: TRBD2; v_call: TRBV6-2/TRBV6-3; j_call: TRBJ2-7; cdr3_aa: CASSFSGGYEQYF; cdr3_nt: TGTGCCAGCAGTTTTAGCGGGGGCTACGAGCAGTACTTC
clone_size: .; d_call: TRBD1; v_call: TRBV5-1; j_call: TRBJ2-1; cdr3_aa: CASSSTGQAYNEQFF; cdr3_nt: TGCGCCAGCAGCTCAACGGGACAGGCGTACAATGAGCAGTTCTTC
clone_size: .; d_call: TRBD1; v_call: TRBV20-1; j_call: TRBJ2-7; cdr3_aa: CSASLRTGGYEQYF; cdr3_nt: TGCAGTGCTAGTTTAAGAACAGGGGGCTACGAGCAGTACTTC
clone_size: .; d_call: TRBD2; v_call: TRBV7-2; j_call: TRBJ2-1; cdr3_aa: CASSSRLAGGYNEQFF; cdr3_nt: TGTGCCAGCAGCTCGAGACTAGCGGGAGGTTACAATGAGCAGTTCTTC
clone_size: .; d_call: .; v_call: TRBV4-2; j_call: TRBJ2-3; cdr3_aa: CASSQDGGGGLYTDTQYF; cdr3_nt: TGTGCCAGCAGCCAAGATGGGGGAGGGGGGCTCTACACAGATACGCAGTATTTT
clone_size: few; d_call: .; v_call: TRBV7-8; j_call: TRBJ2-5; cdr3_aa: CASSFIGKETQYF; cdr3_nt: TGTGCCAGCAGCTTTATTGGGAAAGAGACCCAGTACTTC
clone_size: few; d_call: .; v_call: TRBV5-4; j_call: TRBJ1-4; cdr3_aa: CASSLEGNEKLFF; cdr3_nt: TGTGCCAGCAGCTTGGAGGGTAATGAAAAACTGTTTTTT
clone_size: .; d_call: .; v_call: TRBV7-2; j_call: TRBJ2-1; cdr3_aa: CASSLTYNEQFF; cdr3_nt: TGTGCCAGCAGCTTAACATACAATGAGCAGTTCTTC
clone_size: .; d_call: TRBD1; v_call: TRBV2; j_call: TRBJ2-4; cdr3_aa: CASSELSGGADIQYF; cdr3_nt: TGTGCCAGCAGTGAATTATCAGGGGGCGCGGACATTCAGTACTTC
clone_size: .; d_call: TRBD2; v_call: TRBV7-2; j_call: TRBJ2-5; cdr3_aa: CASTRQTSGGGVQYF; cdr3_nt: TGTGCCAGCACCCGACAGACTAGCGGGGGTGGGGTCCAGTACTTC
clone_size: once; d_call: .; v_call: TRBV7-3; j_call: TRBJ2-3; cdr3_aa: CASSSGLLGSPDTQYF; cdr3_nt: TGTGCCAGCAGCTCAGGACTACTGGGGAGTCCAGATACGCAGTATTTT
clone_size: once; d_call: .; v_call: TRBV7-9; j_call: TRBJ2-5; cdr3_aa: CASTNQGYQETQYF; cdr3_nt: TGTGCCAGCACTAACCAGGGGTACCAAGAGACCCAGTACTTC
clone_size: .; d_call: .; v_call: TRBV7-2; j_call: TRBJ2-1; cdr3_aa: CASSLAPDSNEQFF; cdr3_nt: TGTGCCAGCAGCTTAGCCCCGGACTCCAATGAGCAGTTCTTC
clone_size: .; d_call: TRBD2; v_call: TRBV6-2/TRBV6-3; j_call: TRBJ2-2; cdr3_aa: CASSLAGDTGELFF; cdr3_nt: TGTGCCAGCAGTTTAGCGGGAGACACCGGGGAGCTGTTTTTT
clone_size: .; d_call: .; v_call: TRBV2; j_call: TRBJ2-1; cdr3_aa: CASSDYDRPEQFF; cdr3_nt: TGTGCCAGCAGTGACTACGACAGGCCCGAGCAGTTCTTC
clone_size: .; d_call: .; v_call: TRBV3-1/TRBV3-2; j_call: TRBJ2-1; cdr3_aa: CASSQGTRRSYNEQFF; cdr3_nt: TGTGCCAGCAGCCAAGGGACACGCCGCTCCTACAATGAGCAGTTCTTC
clone_size: .; d_call: TRBD2; v_call: TRBV7-3; j_call: TRBJ2-7; cdr3_aa: CASSLTSGSYEQYF; cdr3_nt: TGTGCCAGCAGCCTTACCAGCGGGAGTTACGAGCAGTACTTC
clone_size: .; d_call: TRBD1; v_call: TRBV6-5; j_call: TRBJ1-1; cdr3_aa: CASRRQGNTEAFF; cdr3_nt: TGTGCCAGCAGGCGACAGGGTAACACTGAAGCTTTCTTT
clone_size: .; d_call: .; v_call: TRBV29-1; j_call: TRBJ1-3; cdr3_aa: CSVNLFQGGNTIYF; cdr3_nt: TGCAGCGTTAATCTCTTCCAAGGAGGAAACACCATATATTTT
clone_size: .; d_call: .; v_call: TRBV7-2; j_call: TRBJ1-1; cdr3_aa: CASSLASGNTEAFF; cdr3_nt: TGTGCCAGCAGCTTAGCTTCGGGGAACACTGAAGCTTTCTTT
clone_size: .; d_call: .; v_call: TRBV7-6; j_call: TRBJ2-5; cdr3_aa: CASSLGGLETQYF; cdr3_nt: TGTGCCAGCAGCTTAGGAGGGTTAGAGACCCAGTACTTC
clone_size: .; d_call: TRBD2; v_call: TRBV19; j_call: TRBJ2-1; cdr3_aa: CASSIGVAGVNEQFF; cdr3_nt: TGTGCCAGTAGTATAGGGGTAGCGGGAGTAAATGAGCAGTTCTTC
clone_size: .; d_call: TRBD1; v_call: TRBV5-1; j_call: TRBJ2-7; cdr3_aa: CASSSGTGGAEQYF; cdr3_nt: TGCGCCAGCAGCTCCGGGACAGGGGGCGCCGAGCAGTACTTC
clone_size: .; d_call: .; v_call: TRBV5-1; j_call: TRBJ2-5; cdr3_aa: CASSLVEGIETQYF; cdr3_nt: TGCGCCAGCAGCTTGGTAGAGGGGATAGAGACCCAGTACTTC
clone_size: .; d_call: .; v_call: TRBV21-1; j_call: TRBJ1-5; cdr3_aa: CASSKGNQPQHF; cdr3_nt: TGTGCCAGCAGCAAAGGGAATCAGCCCCAGCATTTT
clone_size: few; d_call: .; v_call: TRBV3-1/TRBV3-2; j_call: TRBJ2-7; cdr3_aa: CASSQDYSGGYEQYF; cdr3_nt: TGTGCCAGCAGCCAAGATTACAGCGGCGGCTACGAGCAGTACTTC
clone_size: .; d_call: TRBD1; v_call: TRBV4-1; j_call: TRBJ1-2; cdr3_aa: CASSQEIRGNSYGYTF; cdr3_nt: TGCGCCAGCAGCCAGGAAATCAGGGGGAATAGCTATGGCTACACCTTC
clone_size: few; d_call: .; v_call: TRBV6-5; j_call: TRBJ1-1; cdr3_aa: CASSYRGKNTEAFF; cdr3_nt: TGTGCCAGCAGTTACAGGGGGAAGAACACTGAAGCTTTCTTT
clone_size: .; d_call: TRBD1; v_call: TRBV10-3; j_call: TRBJ2-5; cdr3_aa: CAISGPQGEETQYF; cdr3_nt: TGTGCCATCAGTGGCCCGCAGGGGGAAGAGACCCAGTACTTC
clone_size: .; d_call: TRBD2; v_call: TRBV7-9; j_call: TRBJ2-1; cdr3_aa: CASSLAGGRGNEQFF; cdr3_nt: TGTGCCAGCAGCTTAGCGGGAGGGAGAGGTAATGAGCAGTTCTTC
clone_size: .; d_call: .; v_call: TRBV12-3/TRBV12-4; j_call: TRBJ2-3; cdr3_aa: CASSLVFSDTQYF; cdr3_nt: TGTGCCAGCAGTTTAGTATTCTCAGATACGCAGTATTTT
clone_size: .; d_call: TRBD1; v_call: TRBV10-3; j_call: TRBJ2-7; cdr3_aa: CAISEGQGTYEQYF; cdr3_nt: TGTGCCATCAGTGAGGGACAGGGTACCTACGAGCAGTACTTC
clone_size: few; d_call: .; v_call: TRBV3-1/TRBV3-2; j_call: TRBJ2-5; cdr3_aa: CASSQGMTDNQETQYF; cdr3_nt: TGTGCCAGCAGCCAAGGAATGACAGATAACCAAGAGACCCAGTACTTC
clone_size: .; d_call: .; v_call: TRBV4-3; j_call: TRBJ2-2; cdr3_aa: CASSLLTDTGELFF; cdr3_nt: TGCGCCAGCAGCCTCCTGACTGACACCGGGGAGCTGTTTTTT
clone_size: .; d_call: TRBD2; v_call: TRBV4-2; j_call: TRBJ2-2; cdr3_aa: CASSQGGLAGGTNTGELFF; cdr3_nt: TGTGCCAGCAGCCAAGGGGGCCTAGCGGGAGGAACAAACACCGGGGAGCTGTTTTTT
clone_size: .; d_call: .; v_call: TRBV7-6; j_call: TRBJ1-1; cdr3_aa: CASGPKGHANTEAFF; cdr3_nt: TGTGCCAGCGGACCTAAGGGGCATGCAAACACTGAAGCTTTCTTT
clone_size: .; d_call: TRBD1; v_call: TRBV2; j_call: TRBJ2-7; cdr3_aa: CASRLLRPGQGKREQYF; cdr3_nt: TGTGCCAGCAGGCTTTTACGACCCGGACAGGGGAAAAGGGAGCAGTACTTC
clone_size: .; d_call: .; v_call: TRBV6-1; j_call: TRBJ2-1; cdr3_aa: CASSEARGVGEQFF; cdr3_nt: TGTGCCAGCAGTGAAGCGAGGGGTGTAGGGGAGCAGTTCTTC
clone_size: .; d_call: .; v_call: TRBV3-1/TRBV3-2; j_call: TRBJ1-1; cdr3_aa: CASSQVRGTEAFF; cdr3_nt: TGTGCCAGCAGCCAAGTCAGGGGTACTGAAGCTTTCTTT
clone_size: .; d_call: TRBD1; v_call: TRBV29-1; j_call: TRBJ2-7; cdr3_aa: CSASGQGAYEQYF; cdr3_nt: TGCAGCGCGTCGGGACAGGGGGCCTACGAGCAGTACTTC
clone_size: .; d_call: TRBD2; v_call: TRBV18; j_call: TRBJ2-3; cdr3_aa: CASSPPGLAGGDTQYF; cdr3_nt: TGTGCCAGCTCACCACCGGGACTAGCGGGAGGGGATACGCAGTATTTT
clone_size: once; d_call: TRBD2; v_call: TRBV27; j_call: TRBJ2-7; cdr3_aa: CASSLGLGLAGTGDEQYF; cdr3_nt: TGTGCCAGCAGTTTGGGCCTCGGACTAGCGGGTACCGGGGACGAGCAGTACTTC
clone_size: .; d_call: .; v_call: TRBV5-1; j_call: TRBJ2-5; cdr3_aa: CASSGRSALGETQYF; cdr3_nt: TGCGCCAGCAGCGGTAGGAGCGCCTTGGGGGAGACCCAGTACTTC
clone_size: .; d_call: TRBD2; v_call: TRBV7-2; j_call: TRBJ2-3; cdr3_aa: CARGELAGVVDTQYF; cdr3_nt: TGTGCCAGGGGAGAACTAGCGGGGGTGGTAGATACGCAGTATTTT
clone_size: .; d_call: .; v_call: TRBV19; j_call: TRBJ1-3; cdr3_aa: CASSPRSGPPYRNTIYF; cdr3_nt: TGTGCCAGTAGTCCACGTTCAGGTCCTCCTTATCGAAACACCATATATTTT
clone_size: .; d_call: .; v_call: TRBV7-2; j_call: TRBJ2-1; cdr3_aa: CASSLVRVGGREQFF; cdr3_nt: TGTGCCAGCAGCTTAGTAAGGGTGGGGGGGCGTGAGCAGTTCTTC
clone_size: .; d_call: .; v_call: TRBV4-3; j_call: TRBJ2-1; cdr3_aa: CASSPIDNRFEQFF; cdr3_nt: TGCGCCAGCAGCCCAATCGACAACCGTTTTGAGCAGTTCTTC
clone_size: .; d_call: .; v_call: TRBV4-3; j_call: TRBJ1-5; cdr3_aa: CASSQEGGFGNQPQHF; cdr3_nt: TGCGCCAGCAGCCAAGAGGGGGGCTTCGGCAATCAGCCCCAGCATTTT
clone_size: .; d_call: .; v_call: TRBV19; j_call: TRBJ1-1; cdr3_aa: CASSIGERGTEAFF; cdr3_nt: TGTGCCAGTAGTATCGGGGAGAGAGGTACTGAAGCTTTCTTT
clone_size: .; d_call: TRBD2; v_call: TRBV4-1; j_call: TRBJ2-1; cdr3_aa: CASSQAWQRELDEQFF; cdr3_nt: TGCGCCAGCAGCCAAGCTTGGCAGCGGGAGTTGGATGAGCAGTTCTTC
clone_size: .; d_call: TRBD1; v_call: TRBV19; j_call: TRBJ2-2; cdr3_aa: CASSRTGGVAGELFF; cdr3_nt: TGTGCCAGTAGTAGGACAGGGGGCGTCGCCGGGGAGCTGTTTTTT
clone_size: .; d_call: TRBD1; v_call: TRBV18; j_call: TRBJ2-5; cdr3_aa: CASSPTGKRETQYF; cdr3_nt: TGTGCCAGCTCACCGACAGGGAAGCGGGAGACCCAGTACTTC
clone_size: .; d_call: .; v_call: TRBV12-3/TRBV12-4; j_call: TRBJ2-7; cdr3_aa: CASGYEQYF; cdr3_nt: TGTGCCAGCGGATACGAGCAGTACTTC
clone_size: .; d_call: TRBD2; v_call: TRBV4-2; j_call: TRBJ2-3; cdr3_aa: CASSQDIPLAGGPTDTQYF; cdr3_nt: TGTGCCAGCAGCCAAGATATCCCTCTAGCGGGAGGCCCCACAGATACGCAGTATTTT
clone_size: .; d_call: .; v_call: TRBV30; j_call: TRBJ2-7; cdr3_aa: CAWGTVNLYEQYF; cdr3_nt: TGTGCCTGGGGCACAGTGAACCTCTACGAGCAGTACTTC
clone_size: .; d_call: .; v_call: TRBV18; j_call: TRBJ2-2; cdr3_aa: CASSPPRNGNTGELFF; cdr3_nt: TGTGCCAGCTCACCACCACGGAACGGGAACACCGGGGAGCTGTTTTTT
clone_size: .; d_call: TRBD2; v_call: TRBV12-5; j_call: TRBJ2-3; cdr3_aa: CASGLVQRGLAGRTDTQYF; cdr3_nt: TGTGCTAGTGGTTTGGTACAAAGGGGACTAGCGGGCCGCACAGATACGCAGTATTTT